This section outlines one T cell receptor beta chain sequence together with its context. Per the original methods: Reference gene primer amplification gave nucleated cell count estimates. Clones were sequenced by immunoSEQ multiplex PCR, and TCRdb holds only the in-frame ones, with some missing. The V and J calls and the clone size are those of that table, but D and trimming were determined from the DNA. The sample yields 250,000 to 300,000 clones, around 88% seen once. The sample belongs to a study of blood T cell repertoires in COVID-19. Overall study: Acute-phase and convalescent COVID-19 samples originated in the United States, Italy and Spain. From T cells, B-cell-depleted T cells, or PBMCs came the material, which was cDNA or gDNA.

The CDR3 runs to 15 residues. V was cut by 10 bases and J by 0 bases, with 16 bases left in between. CDR1 and CDR2 from the germline V gene are MNHNY and SVGAGI (reference sequence). Material for sequencing was peripheral blood. The TCR was taken from a woman aged 70-85 years with COVID-19, enrolled during active disease. The chain has TRBV6-6 and TRBJ1-3; the D is unclear. The CDR3: CATSNRYVSGNTIYF. Written as DNA, the CDR3 is TGTGCCACCTCCAACAGATACGTCTCTGGAAACACCATATATTTT.